What follows is one TCR beta chain and its context. Antigen unknown. Sequenced by immunoSEQ multiplex PCR; TCRdb stores in-frame clones only, minus some. This table holds about 180,000 clones, 85% found once. The entry originates in a study of cytomegalovirus exposure and HLA in healthy donors. Study-wide points: It was reportedly the case that the classifier diagnosed cytomegalovirus status with high specificity and sensitivity. The listing of 150 to 200 TCR beta chains classed them as cytomegalovirus-associated. The study found most TCR sequences rare, yet found some public TCRs in many donors.

The CDR3 is 13 amino acids. Trimming stripped 3 bases from V and 6 bases from J, with 9 bases between. The germline V gene encodes CDR1 SGHVS and CDR2 FQNEAQ. Sequenced input: PBMCs. V is TRBV7-8 and J is TRBJ1-5; no definite D call. The clonotype originates from a man aged 18 to 29 in good health and CMV-seropositive. The CDR3: CASSLGGRQPQHF. CDR3 nucleotide sequence: TGTGCCAGCAGCTTGGGAGGGCGTCAGCCCCAGCATTTT.